Listed here are 25 T cell receptor beta chains from one sample, sequenced in a study of T cell clonality in common variable immunodeficiency. TCRdb's table, derived via immunoSEQ multiplex PCR, lists solely in-frame clones and lacks some. The sample was found to contain some 26,000 clones, and every one recurs. Their target antigens are unknown. Notes on the study in general: Reportedly, TCR beta sequences from common variable immunodeficiency showed fewer deletions and N-nucleotide insertions.

Sequencing was carried out using peripheral blood mononuclear cells. The receptors were sampled from a human donor with common variable immunodeficiency.

This clone has a handful of counts. The observed sequence ends 3 residues before the CDR3 terminus, with the missing tail filled in from the germline J gene. The V and J genes are TRBV6-1 and TRBJ2-2; TRBD2 matches 7 bases. Germline-derived CDR1 and CDR2 are MNHNS and SASEGT. V gave up 0 bases and J gave up 6 bases; unmatched junction bases: 10. The CDR3 totals 17 residues. CDR3 loop: CASSEARWREKAGELFF. The DNA read from the CDR3 is TGTGCCAGCAGTGAAGCCAGGTGGCGGGAGAAGGCCGGGGAG.

About this clone: From the germline J gene comes the end of the CDR3, since the read stops 3 residues before it. The chain has TRBV5-1 and TRBJ1-1; 10 nucleotides match TRBD1. Per the germline V gene, CDR1 is SGHRS and CDR2 is YFSETQ. J was trimmed by 6 bases and V by 1 base; bases with no gene match: 12. This CDR3 is 17 amino acids long. CDR3 residues: CASSLLYLGQGKSEAFF. CDR3 DNA (partial): TGCGCCAGCAGCTTGTTGTATCTGGGACAGGGGAAATCTGAA.

With respect to this clone: The read gets to within 3 residues of the CDR3 end, and the germline J gene fills in the rest. The V and J genes are TRBV18 and TRBJ2-2, with 9 nucleotides matching TRBD1. The CDR3 has 18 amino acids. Germline trimming cut 4 bases from V and 4 bases from J; bases unmatched to any gene: 13. Germline CDR1 and CDR2: KGHSH and LQKENI. CDR3 DNA (partial): TGTGCCAGCTCACTTACCCTCTCCGGGACAGGGAGCACCGGGGAG. This translates into CASSLTLSGTGSTGE. The entire CDR3 sequence reads CASSLTLSGTGSTGELFF. Variable domain in full (rest from reference TRBV18 and TRBJ2-2): NAGVMQNPRHLVRRRGQEARLRCSPMKGHSHVYWYRQLPEEGLKFMVYLQKENIIDESGMPKERFSAEFPKEGPSILRIQQVVRGDSAAYFCASSLTLSGTGSTGELFFGEGSRLTVL.

This clone appeared many times. Read coverage stops 3 residues before the CDR3 terminus; the germline J gene supplies the remainder. The V call is TRBV5-1, the J call TRBJ1-4; D gene unclear. Trimming left V 1 base short and J 0 bases short, with 10 bases between. The CDR3 runs to 16 residues. Germline V gives CDR1 SGHRS, CDR2 YFSETQ. This chain's CDR3 is CASSLMARTTNEKLFF. CDR3 DNA (partial): TGCGCCAGCAGCTTGATGGCCCGAACAACTAATGAAAAA.

The table lists this clone with many counts. The read terminates 3 residues ahead of where the CDR3 ends, so the germline J gene completes it. The chain links TRBV7-3 to TRBJ2-3, with D tentatively TRBD2 (6 bases). This CDR3 is built from 13 residues. Germline V gene data show CDR1 as SGHTA and CDR2 as FQGTGA. Trimming cost V 5 bases and J 5 bases, with 11 bases left between them. CDR3: CASSAGLVDTQYF. The CDR3 DNA, read in part, is TGTGCCAGCAGCGCGGGACTGGTAGATACG. The variable domain in full, completed from reference TRBV7-3 and TRBJ2-3, reads GAGVSQTPSNKVTEKGKYVELRCDPISGHTALYWYRQSLGQGPEFLIYFQGTGAADDSGLPNDRFFAVRPEGSVSTLKIQRTERGDSAVYLCASSAGLVDTQYFGPGTRLTVL.

On this clone: The CDR3 end is not reached by the read, which stops 3 residues before it; the germline J gene fills it in. The chain links TRBV18 to TRBJ2-2; 8 bases fit TRBD1. The CDR3 loop spans 17 amino acids. Germline CDR1 reads KGHSH; CDR2 reads LQKENI. Trimming removed 3 bases from V and 2 bases from J; junction bases left unmatched: 8. The covered CDR3 bases are TGTGCCAGCTCACCCCTCGGACAGGGTGCCAACACCGGGGAG. Translating it yields CASSPLGQGANTGE. From start to end, the CDR3 is CASSPLGQGANTGELFF.

Concerning this clone itself: Coverage ceases 3 residues before the CDR3 finishes, and the germline J gene fills in the end. The gene calls are TRBV6-1 and TRBJ1-2, with D unclear. The V gene lost 2 bases and the J gene lost 4 bases, with 8 bases spanning the gap. The germline CDR1 and CDR2 sequences are MNHNS and SASEGT. CDR3 size: 13 residues. The sequenced CDR3 bases are TGTGCCAGCAGTGAAAGGGCCCCCTATGGC. Encoded protein: CASSERAPYG. The CDR3, in full, reads CASSERAPYGYTF.

In this sample, this clone turned up a few times. The read gets to within 3 residues of the CDR3 end, and the germline J gene fills in the rest. The chain is built from TRBV7-8 and TRBJ2-2; TRBD2 agrees at 7 bases. Per the germline V gene, CDR1 is SGHVS and CDR2 is FQNEAQ. Unmatched junction bases numbered 9, after V lost 6 bases and J lost 5 bases. The CDR3 is made up of 15 amino acids. CDR3 sequence reads: CASRHEASGTGELFF. The covered CDR3 bases are TGTGCCAGCAGGCATGAGGCTAGCGGTACCGGGGAG. Full variable domain (outside the CDR3, taken from reference TRBV7-8 and TRBJ2-2): GAGVSQSPRYKVAKRGQDVALRCDPISGHVSLFWYQQALGQGPEFLTYFQNEAQLDKSGLPSDRFFAERPEGSVSTLKIQRTQQEDSAVYLCASRHEASGTGELFFGEGSRLTVL.

This clone was counted a few times. The CDR3 goes on 3 residues after the read ends, and that part is filled in from the germline J gene. This chain uses TRBV7-3 with TRBJ2-3; 8 nucleotides align to TRBD1. This CDR3 spans 15 amino acids. Germline V gives CDR1 SGHTA, CDR2 FQGTGA. V dropped 7 bases and J dropped 3; count of bases not matched to a gene: 9. The CDR3 reads CASNPGTGWTDTQYF. The covered CDR3 bases are TGTGCCAGCAACCCAGGGACAGGTTGGACAGATACG.

With regard to this clone: Read data end 3 residues before the CDR3 end; the end is taken from the germline J gene. This chain uses TRBV6-2 or TRBV6-3 with TRBJ2-3; 8 bases map to TRBD2. Germline V gives CDR1 MNHEY, CDR2 SVGEGT. The CDR3 sequence is 15 residues long. The J segment lost 3 bases and the V segment lost 0 bases, leaving 2 bases of the junction unmatched. The CDR3 protein is CASSYSAGGTDTQYF. The part of the CDR3 DNA that was read is TGTGCCAGCAGTTACTCTGCGGGAGGAACAGATACG.

This clone was counted only a few times. The CDR3 extends 3 residues past the end of the read, so its final part is completed from the germline J gene. The chain uses TRBV7-2 and TRBJ2-7; tentatively, D is TRBD2 (6 bases). From germline, CDR1 is SGHTA and CDR2 FQGNSA. Trimming cost V 4 bases and J 3 bases, with 7 bases left between them. This CDR3 has 12 residues. The CDR3 region is CASSWRVYEQYF. The covered CDR3 bases are TGTGCCAGCAGCTGGAGGGTCTACGAG.

Details on this clone: The read terminates 3 residues before the CDR3 end, so the remaining end is supplied by the germline J gene. The chain recombines TRBV19 with TRBJ1-5; D ambiguous. Germline CDR1 LNHDA, CDR2 SQIVND (reference sequence). V was cut by 7 bases and J by 1 base, with 11 bases left in between. This CDR3 has 14 amino acids. CDR3 DNA, as far as it was read: TGTGCCAGTAAACGACAACAGAGCAATCAGCCC. The encoded protein is CASKRQQSNQP. Given in full, the CDR3 is CASKRQQSNQPQHF. The whole variable domain, filled in from reference TRBV19 and TRBJ1-5, reads DGGITQSPKYLFRKEGQNVTLSCEQNLNHDAMYWYRQDPGQGLRLIYYSQIVNDFQKGDIAEGYSVSREKKESFPLTVTSAQKNPTAFYLCASKRQQSNQPQHFGDGTRLSIL.

This clone came up many times. The CDR3 end falls 3 residues outside the read, so it is completed with the germline J gene. The chain employs TRBV6-4 and TRBJ2-7, with 8 bases fitting TRBD2. V was pared by 6 bases and J by 3 bases, with 4 bases of the junction left unmatched. The CDR3 is made up of 13 amino acids. CDR1 is MRHNA and CDR2 is SNTAGT in the germline V gene. The CDR3 protein is CASRGLVYYEQYF. The sequenced part of the CDR3 DNA is TGTGCCAGCAGGGGACTAGTTTACTACGAG.

Many counts were recorded for this clone. The read finishes 3 residues shy of the CDR3 end, and the germline J gene is used to complete it. The V call is TRBV5-4, the J call TRBJ1-6, with 9 bases that match TRBD1. V was clipped by 5 bases and J by 7 bases; unmatched bases: 1. From germline, CDR1 is SGHNT and CDR2 YYREEE (reference sequence). This CDR3 is built from 13 residues. CDR3 loop: CASRQGANSPLHF. Partial CDR3 DNA: TGTGCCAGCAGACAGGGGGCCAATTCACCC. Full variable domain (rest looked up from reference TRBV5-4 and TRBJ1-6): ETGVTQSPTHLIKTRGQQVTLRCSSQSGHNTVSWYQQALGQGPQFIFQYYREEENGRGNFPPRFSGLQFPNYSSELNVNALELDDSALYLCASRQGANSPLHFGNGTRLTVT.

This clone was counted at least ten times. The CDR3 is cut off 3 residues early in the read; its end comes from the germline J gene. V and J are TRBV7-2 and TRBJ2-5; TRBD1 matches 8 bases. The junction had 5 bases not matched to a gene; V was cut back by 1 base and J by 4 bases. The V gene's germline CDR1 is SGHTA and CDR2 FQGNSA. The CDR3 is 15 residues long. The CDR3 DNA, read in part, is TGTGCCAGCAGCTTAGGGTGGACAGGGTTAGAGACC. Protein: CASSLGWTGLET. Given in full, the CDR3 is CASSLGWTGLETQYF.

By frequency in the sample, this clone is medium-sized (0.01 to 0.1%). The CDR3 end lies 3 residues beyond the end of the read and is filled in from the germline J gene. The chain joins TRBV15 to TRBJ2-5; 8 bases match TRBD1. Looked up from germline, CDR1 is LNHNV and CDR2 is YYDKDF (reference sequence). The CDR3 loop spans 16 amino acids. J lost 4 bases, V lost 5 bases, and 12 bases had no gene match. The CDR3 bases that were read are TGTGCCACCAGCGGGGACAGGTCTGGAGGTGGAGAGACC. Protein sequence: CATSGDRSGGGET. The entire CDR3 is CATSGDRSGGGETQYF.

This clone was counted only a few times. The read terminates 3 residues ahead of where the CDR3 ends, so the germline J gene completes it. The chain joins TRBV18 to TRBJ1-2; D is unresolved. V was shortened by 5 bases and J by 2 bases, with 12 bases between the two germline ends. The CDR3 totals 14 residues. Germline CDR1 reads KGHSH; CDR2 reads LQKENI. The sequenced CDR3 bases are TGTGCCAGCTCAAACTACGGCGAGAACTATGGC. Translation gives CASSNYGENYG. The CDR3 as a whole reads CASSNYGENYGYTF.

This clone has only a few counts. The sequenced fragment ends 3 residues before the CDR3 boundary, so the rest is inferred from the germline J gene. This chain uses TRBV30 with TRBJ1-1; TRBD1 agrees at 7 bases. The germline gives CDR1 GTSNPN, CDR2 SVGIG (reference sequence). There are 12 residues in the CDR3. This CDR3 is CAWSAPDRSAFF. Incomplete CDR3 DNA: TGTGCCTGGAGTGCTCCGGACAGGTCG.

This clone showed up just a few times. Coverage ceases 3 residues before the CDR3 finishes, and the germline J gene fills in the end. The chain recombines TRBV7-9 with TRBJ2-3; perhaps TRBD2 as D (6 bases). Trimming cost V 0 bases and J 4 bases, with 11 bases left between them. The CDR3 has 15 residues. The germline gives CDR1 SEHNR, CDR2 FQNEAQ (reference sequence). The CDR3 here is CASSLAGGGADTQYF. The sequenced part of the CDR3 DNA is TGTGCCAGCAGCTTAGCAGGAGGAGGGGCAGATACG.

This clone was seen repeatedly, ten times or more. From the germline J gene comes the end of the CDR3, since the read stops 3 residues before it. The chain carries TRBV5-1 and TRBJ1-5, with 8 bases identical to TRBD1. J lost 0 bases, V lost 4 bases, and 12 bases had no gene match. The CDR3 covers 18 residues. Per germline, CDR1 SGHRS and CDR2 YFSETQ. Partial CDR3 DNA: TGCGCCAGCAGCCCCGTCACAGGGGGATTCTATAGCAATCAGCCC. This codes for CASSPVTGGFYSNQP. The CDR3 in its entirety is CASSPVTGGFYSNQPQHF.

As concerns this clone: The read comes to an end 3 residues before the CDR3 does, leaving the germline J gene to fill in the end. The chain couples TRBV11-1 to TRBJ2-7; D is possibly TRBD2 (5 bases). This CDR3 is built from 15 residues. Germline CDR1 is SGHAT and CDR2 is FQDESV (reference sequence). V gave up 3 bases and J gave up 1 base, with 13 bases separating them. The covered CDR3 bases are TGTGCCAGCAGCTTGGTGTTAGCGAGGTCCTACGAG. Encoded protein: CASSLVLARSYE. In full, the CDR3 reads CASSLVLARSYEQYF.

This clone was found a few times. CDR3 DNA (partial): TGTGCCAGCAGCGGGACAGGGCCGTGGCCC. It codes for CASSGTGPWP. The complete CDR3 reads CASSGTGPWPQHF. V gene TRBV7-8 combines with J gene TRBJ1-5, with 9 bases aligning to TRBD1. The CDR3 is cut off 3 residues early in the read; its end comes from the germline J gene. Germline assignment: CDR1 SGHVS and CDR2 FQNEAQ. Trimming took 5 bases from V and 9 from J; bases not matched to a gene: 5. The CDR3 is 13 residues long.

This clone came up many times. Read coverage stops 3 residues before the CDR3 terminus; the germline J gene supplies the remainder. This sample also contains other DNA sequences that code for the same CDR3. The chain is built from TRBV20-1 and TRBJ2-1; the D gene is possibly TRBD2 (6 bases). This CDR3 is 11 amino acids long. Germline loops: CDR1 DFQATT, CDR2 SNEGSKA (reference sequence). Trimming shortened V by 5 bases and J by 7 bases, and 9 bases separated the two germline ends. The CDR3 DNA, read in part, is TGCAGTGCTCGGGACTGGAATGAG. It translates to CSARDWNE. The entire CDR3 is CSARDWNEQFF.

On this clone: The read ends 3 residues shy of where the CDR3 ends; the end is completed using the germline J gene. The chain is built from TRBV29-1 and TRBJ2-7, with 10 bases that match TRBD1. CDR3 length: 14 residues. Germline trimming cut 7 bases from V and 4 bases from J; bases unmatched to any gene: 10. Germline-derived CDR1 and CDR2 are SQVTM and ANQGSEA. The CDR3 sequence: CSAGPGTGEYEQYF. CDR3 DNA (partial): TGCAGCGCGGGCCCCGGGACAGGGGAATACGAG.

As for this clone: The sequence runs out 3 residues before the end of the CDR3; the remainder is reconstructed from the germline J gene. The chain uses TRBV7-2 and TRBJ2-7, with a weak D call TRBD2 (6 bases). V was clipped by 6 bases and J by 3 bases, with 12 bases between them. The germline V gene has CDR1 SGHTA and CDR2 FQGNSA. The CDR3 is made up of 13 amino acids. CDR3 bases read: TGTGCCAGCAGTTCGGGACTCCGCTACGAG. Translated, it gives CASSSGLRYE. The CDR3 in its entirety is CASSSGLRYEQYF.